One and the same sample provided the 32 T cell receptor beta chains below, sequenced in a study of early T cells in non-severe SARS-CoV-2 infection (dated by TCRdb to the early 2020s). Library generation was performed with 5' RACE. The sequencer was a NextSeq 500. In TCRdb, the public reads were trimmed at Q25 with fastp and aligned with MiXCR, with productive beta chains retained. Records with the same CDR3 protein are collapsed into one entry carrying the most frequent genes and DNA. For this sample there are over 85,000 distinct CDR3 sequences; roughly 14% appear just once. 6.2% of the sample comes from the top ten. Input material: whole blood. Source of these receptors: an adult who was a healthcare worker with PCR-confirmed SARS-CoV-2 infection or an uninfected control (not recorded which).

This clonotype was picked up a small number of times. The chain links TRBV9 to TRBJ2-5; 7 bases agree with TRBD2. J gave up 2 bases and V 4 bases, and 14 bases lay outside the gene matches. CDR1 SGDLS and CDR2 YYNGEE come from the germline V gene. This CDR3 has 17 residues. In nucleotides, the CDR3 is TGTGCCAGCAGCTCATACGGGGGGACGGCTGCTCAAGAGACCCAGTACTTC. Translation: CASSSYGGTAAQETQYF.

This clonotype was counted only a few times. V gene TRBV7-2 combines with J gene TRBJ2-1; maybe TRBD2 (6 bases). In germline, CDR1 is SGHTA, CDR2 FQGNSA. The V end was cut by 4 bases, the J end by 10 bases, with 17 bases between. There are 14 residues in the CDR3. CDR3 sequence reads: CASSSSRRGYEQFF. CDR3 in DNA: TGTGCCAGCAGCTCCTCCCGTCGGGGGTACGAGCAGTTCTTC.

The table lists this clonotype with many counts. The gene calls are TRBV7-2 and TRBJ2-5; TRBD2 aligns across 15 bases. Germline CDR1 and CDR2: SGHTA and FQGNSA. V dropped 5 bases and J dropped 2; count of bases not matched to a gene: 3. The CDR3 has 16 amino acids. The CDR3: CASSVGLAGGQETQYF. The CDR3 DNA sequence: TGTGCCAGCAGCGTCGGACTAGCGGGAGGGCAAGAGACCCAGTACTTC.

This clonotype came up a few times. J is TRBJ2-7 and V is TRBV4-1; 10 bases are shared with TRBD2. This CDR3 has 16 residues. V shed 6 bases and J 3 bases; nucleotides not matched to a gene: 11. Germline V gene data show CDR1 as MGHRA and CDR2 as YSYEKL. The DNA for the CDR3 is TGCGCCAGCAGTCGTAATTCACTAGCGGGGAACTACGAGCAGTACTTC. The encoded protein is CASSRNSLAGNYEQYF.

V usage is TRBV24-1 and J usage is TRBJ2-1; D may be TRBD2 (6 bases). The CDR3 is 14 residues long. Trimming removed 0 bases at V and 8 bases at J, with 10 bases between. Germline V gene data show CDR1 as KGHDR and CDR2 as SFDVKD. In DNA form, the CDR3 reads TGTGCCACCAGTGATTTGTTCGGGGGAGATGAGCAGTTCTTC. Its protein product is CATSDLFGGDEQFF.

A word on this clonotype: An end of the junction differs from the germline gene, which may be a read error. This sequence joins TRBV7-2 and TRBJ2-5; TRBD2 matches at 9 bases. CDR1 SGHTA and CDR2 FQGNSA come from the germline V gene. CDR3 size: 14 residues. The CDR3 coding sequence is TGTGCCAGCAGCGTAGCGGGAGACAGAGAGACCCAGTACTTC. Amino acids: CASSVAGDRETQYF.

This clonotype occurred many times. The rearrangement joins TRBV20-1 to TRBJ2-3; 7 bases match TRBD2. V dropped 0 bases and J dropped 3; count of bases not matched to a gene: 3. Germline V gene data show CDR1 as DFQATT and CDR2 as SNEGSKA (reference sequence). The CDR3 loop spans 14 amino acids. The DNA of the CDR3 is TGCAGTGCTAGAGATCTGGGAGGGACAGATACGCAGTATTTT. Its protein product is CSARDLGGTDTQYF.

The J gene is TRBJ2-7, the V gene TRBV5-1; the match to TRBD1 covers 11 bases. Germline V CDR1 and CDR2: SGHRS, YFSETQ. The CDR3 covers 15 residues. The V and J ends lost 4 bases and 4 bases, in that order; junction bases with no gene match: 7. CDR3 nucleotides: TGCGCCAGCAGCGTCGGACAGGGGGCACGGTACGAGCAGTACTTC. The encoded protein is CASSVGQGARYEQYF.

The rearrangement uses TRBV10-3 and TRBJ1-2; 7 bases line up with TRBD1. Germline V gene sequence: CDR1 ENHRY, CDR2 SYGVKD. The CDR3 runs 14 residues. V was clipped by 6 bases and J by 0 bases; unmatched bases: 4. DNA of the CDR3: TGTGCCATCAGCCAGGACAGGACTAACTATGGCTACACCTTC. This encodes CAISQDRTNYGYTF.

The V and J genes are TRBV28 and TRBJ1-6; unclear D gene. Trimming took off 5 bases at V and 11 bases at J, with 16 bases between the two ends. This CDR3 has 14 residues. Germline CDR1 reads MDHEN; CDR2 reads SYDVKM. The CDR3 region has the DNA TGTGCCAGCAGTCCCGGGGTTGCTCGTGCACCCCTCCACTTT. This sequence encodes CASSPGVARAPLHF.

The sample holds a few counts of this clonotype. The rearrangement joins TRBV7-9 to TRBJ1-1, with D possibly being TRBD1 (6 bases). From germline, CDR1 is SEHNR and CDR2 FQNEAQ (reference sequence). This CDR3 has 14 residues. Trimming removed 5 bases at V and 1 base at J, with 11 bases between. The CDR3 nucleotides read TGTGCCAGCAGCGCGGTACAGGGGAACACTGAAGCTTTCTTT. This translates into CASSAVQGNTEAFF.

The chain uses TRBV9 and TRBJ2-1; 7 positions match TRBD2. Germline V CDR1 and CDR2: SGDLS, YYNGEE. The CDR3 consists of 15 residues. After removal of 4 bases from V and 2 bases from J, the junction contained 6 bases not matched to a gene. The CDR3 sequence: CASSPRLAAYNEQFF. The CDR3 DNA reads TGTGCCAGCAGCCCGCGACTAGCAGCCTACAATGAGCAGTTCTTC.

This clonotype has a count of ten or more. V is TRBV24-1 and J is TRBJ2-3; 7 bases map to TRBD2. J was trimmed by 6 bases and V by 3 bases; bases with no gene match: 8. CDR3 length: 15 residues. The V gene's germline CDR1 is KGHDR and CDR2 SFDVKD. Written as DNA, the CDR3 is TGTGCCACCAGTGATAGGCCGATCGGGGGGGATACGCAGTATTTT. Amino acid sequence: CATSDRPIGGDTQYF.

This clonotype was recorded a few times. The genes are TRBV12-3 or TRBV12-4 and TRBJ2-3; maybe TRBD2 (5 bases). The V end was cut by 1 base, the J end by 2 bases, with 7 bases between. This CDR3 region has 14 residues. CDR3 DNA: TGTGCCAGCAGTTTAGAGCGGTTCACAGATACGCAGTATTTT. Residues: CASSLERFTDTQYF.

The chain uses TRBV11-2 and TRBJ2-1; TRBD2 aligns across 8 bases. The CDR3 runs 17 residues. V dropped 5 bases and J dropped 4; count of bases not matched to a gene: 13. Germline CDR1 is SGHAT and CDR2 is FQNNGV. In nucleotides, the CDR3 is TGTGCCAGCAGCCTTACTAGCGGCCGGGGGGGGTACAATGAGCAGTTCTTC. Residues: CASSLTSGRGGYNEQFF.

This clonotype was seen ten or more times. The CDR3 here is CAWSSDSGEKLFF. The CDR3, as DNA: TGTGCCTGGAGTTCGGACAGTGGTGAAAAACTGTTTTTT. The chain couples TRBV30 to TRBJ1-4, with a weak D call TRBD1 (6 bases). The CDR3 covers 13 residues. The V end lost 2 bases, the J end lost 7 bases, and 11 bases lay between the germline ends. The germline V gene has CDR1 GTSNPN and CDR2 SVGIG (reference sequence).

The DNA for the CDR3 is TGTGCCAGCAGCCCGGACCTCCAGTCCTACGAGCAGTACTTC. It encodes CASSPDLQSYEQYF. V gene TRBV11-2 combines with J gene TRBJ2-7; D is unclear. V lost 5 bases to trimming and J lost 1 base, with 12 bases between them. Germline assignment: CDR1 SGHAT and CDR2 FQNNGV. The CDR3 is 14 residues long.

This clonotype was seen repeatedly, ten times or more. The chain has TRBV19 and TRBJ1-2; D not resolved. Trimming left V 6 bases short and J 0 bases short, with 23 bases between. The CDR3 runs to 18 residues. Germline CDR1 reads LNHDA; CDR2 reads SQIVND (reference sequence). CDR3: CASSTRIATRLANYGYTF. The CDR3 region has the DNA TGTGCCAGTAGCACCCGGATCGCGACTCGGCTAGCTAACTATGGCTACACCTTC. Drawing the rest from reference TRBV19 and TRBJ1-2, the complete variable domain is DGGITQSPKYLFRKEGQNVTLSCEQNLNHDAMYWYRQDPGQGLRLIYYSQIVNDFQKGDIAEGYSVSREKKESFPLTVTSAQKNPTAFYLCASSTRIATRLANYGYTFGSGTRLTVV.

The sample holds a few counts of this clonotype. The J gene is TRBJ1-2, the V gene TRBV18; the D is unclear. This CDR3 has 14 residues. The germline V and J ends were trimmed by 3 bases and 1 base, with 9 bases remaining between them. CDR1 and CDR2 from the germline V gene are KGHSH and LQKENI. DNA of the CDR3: TGTGCCAGCTCACCGTGGACCGATAACTATGGCTACACCTTC. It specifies CASSPWTDNYGYTF.

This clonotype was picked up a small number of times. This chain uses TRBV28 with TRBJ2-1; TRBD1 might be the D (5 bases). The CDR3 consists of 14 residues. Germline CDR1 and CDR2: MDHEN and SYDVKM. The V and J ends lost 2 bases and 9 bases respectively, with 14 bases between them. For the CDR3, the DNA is TGTGCCAGCAGTTTACGCCGTGACAGCCGTGAGCAGTTCTTC. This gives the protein CASSLRRDSREQFF.

The CDR3 loop is CASSPGTGYMNTEAFF. CDR3 bases: TGTGCCAGCAGCCCCGGGACAGGCTATATGAACACTGAAGCTTTCTTT. The chain joins TRBV28 to TRBJ1-1; 8 bases agree with TRBD1. J gave up 0 bases and V 6 bases, and 9 bases lay outside the gene matches. The germline V gene encodes CDR1 MDHEN and CDR2 SYDVKM. The CDR3 contains 16 residues.

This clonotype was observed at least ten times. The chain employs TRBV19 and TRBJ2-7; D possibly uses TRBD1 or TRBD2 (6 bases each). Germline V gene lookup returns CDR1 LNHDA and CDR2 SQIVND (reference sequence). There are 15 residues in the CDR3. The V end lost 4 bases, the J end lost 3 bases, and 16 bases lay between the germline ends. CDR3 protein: CASSKGDWGRYEQYF. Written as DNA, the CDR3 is TGTGCCAGTAGTAAAGGGGACTGGGGGCGCTACGAGCAGTACTTC.

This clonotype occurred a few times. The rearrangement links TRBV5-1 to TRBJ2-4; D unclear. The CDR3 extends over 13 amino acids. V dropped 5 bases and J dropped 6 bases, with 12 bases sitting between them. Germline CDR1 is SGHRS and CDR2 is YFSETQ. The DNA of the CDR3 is TGCGCCAGCAGAGAGGCCGGCGCAAACATTCAGTACTTC. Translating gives CASREAGANIQYF.

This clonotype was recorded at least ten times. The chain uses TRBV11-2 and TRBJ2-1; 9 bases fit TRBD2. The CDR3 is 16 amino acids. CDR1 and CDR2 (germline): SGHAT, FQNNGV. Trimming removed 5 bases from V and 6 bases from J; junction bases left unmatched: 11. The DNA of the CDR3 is TGTGCCAGCAGCCCCCGGGTAGCGGGAGTTTTCAATGAGCAGTTCTTC. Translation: CASSPRVAGVFNEQFF.

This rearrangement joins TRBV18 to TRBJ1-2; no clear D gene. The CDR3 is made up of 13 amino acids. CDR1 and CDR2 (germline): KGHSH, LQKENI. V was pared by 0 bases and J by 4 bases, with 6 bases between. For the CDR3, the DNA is TGTGCCAGCTCACCACCAACGGTCTATGGCTACACCTTC. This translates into CASSPPTVYGYTF.

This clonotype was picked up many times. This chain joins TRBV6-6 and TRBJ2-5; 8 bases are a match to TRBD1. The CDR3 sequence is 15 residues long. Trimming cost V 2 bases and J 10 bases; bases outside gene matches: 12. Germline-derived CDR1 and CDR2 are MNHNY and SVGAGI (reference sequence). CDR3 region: CASSYISRTGSFQYF. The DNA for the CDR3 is TGTGCCAGCAGTTACATTTCCAGGACAGGGTCGTTCCAGTACTTC.

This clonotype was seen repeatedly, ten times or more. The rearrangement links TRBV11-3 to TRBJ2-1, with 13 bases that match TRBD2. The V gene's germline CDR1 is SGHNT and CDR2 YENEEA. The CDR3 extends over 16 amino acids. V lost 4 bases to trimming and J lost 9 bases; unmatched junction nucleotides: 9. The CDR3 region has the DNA TGTGCCAGCAGCTCGGGCGGACTAGCGGGAGTGAGTGAGCAGTTCTTC. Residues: CASSSGGLAGVSEQFF.

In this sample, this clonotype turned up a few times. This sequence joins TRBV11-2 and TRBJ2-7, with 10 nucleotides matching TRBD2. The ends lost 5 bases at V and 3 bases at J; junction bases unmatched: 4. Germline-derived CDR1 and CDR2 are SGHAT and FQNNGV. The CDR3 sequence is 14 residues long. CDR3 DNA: TGTGCCAGCAGCATGGGACTAGCGAACTACGAGCAGTACTTC. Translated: CASSMGLANYEQYF.

CDR3 nucleotides: TGTGCCATCAGTCCGACAGGGATGGCAGAGACCCAGTACTTC. It is translated as CAISPTGMAETQYF. V usage is TRBV10-3 and J usage is TRBJ2-5; 7 bases are a match to TRBD1. The CDR3 totals 14 residues. With V trimmed by 5 bases and J by 4 bases, 7 bases remained unmatched. Germline V lookup: CDR1 ENHRY, CDR2 SYGVKD.

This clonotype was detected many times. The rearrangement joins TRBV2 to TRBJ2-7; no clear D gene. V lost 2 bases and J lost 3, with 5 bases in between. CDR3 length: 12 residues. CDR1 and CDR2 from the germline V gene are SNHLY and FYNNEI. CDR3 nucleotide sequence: TGTGCCAGCAGTGAAAGGGTCTACGAGCAGTACTTC. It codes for CASSERVYEQYF.

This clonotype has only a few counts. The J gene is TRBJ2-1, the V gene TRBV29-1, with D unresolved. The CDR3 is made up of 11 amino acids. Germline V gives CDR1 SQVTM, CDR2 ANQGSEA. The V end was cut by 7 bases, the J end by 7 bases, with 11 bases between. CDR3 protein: CSAVRRNEQFF. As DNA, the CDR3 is TGCAGCGCCGTCCGAAGGAATGAGCAGTTCTTC.

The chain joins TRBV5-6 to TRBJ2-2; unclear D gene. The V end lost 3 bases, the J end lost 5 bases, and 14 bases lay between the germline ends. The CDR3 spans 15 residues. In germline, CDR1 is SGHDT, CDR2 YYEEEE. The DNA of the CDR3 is TGTGCCAGCAGCTCAAGCAGGCTCTGGACCGGGGAGCTGTTTTTT. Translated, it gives CASSSSRLWTGELFF. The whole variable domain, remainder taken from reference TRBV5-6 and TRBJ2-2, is DAGVTQSPTHLIKTRGQQVTLRCSPKSGHDTVSWYQQALGQGPQFIFQYYEEEERQRGNFPDRFSGHQFPNYSSELNVNALLLGDSALYLCASSSSRLWTGELFFGEGSRLTVL.